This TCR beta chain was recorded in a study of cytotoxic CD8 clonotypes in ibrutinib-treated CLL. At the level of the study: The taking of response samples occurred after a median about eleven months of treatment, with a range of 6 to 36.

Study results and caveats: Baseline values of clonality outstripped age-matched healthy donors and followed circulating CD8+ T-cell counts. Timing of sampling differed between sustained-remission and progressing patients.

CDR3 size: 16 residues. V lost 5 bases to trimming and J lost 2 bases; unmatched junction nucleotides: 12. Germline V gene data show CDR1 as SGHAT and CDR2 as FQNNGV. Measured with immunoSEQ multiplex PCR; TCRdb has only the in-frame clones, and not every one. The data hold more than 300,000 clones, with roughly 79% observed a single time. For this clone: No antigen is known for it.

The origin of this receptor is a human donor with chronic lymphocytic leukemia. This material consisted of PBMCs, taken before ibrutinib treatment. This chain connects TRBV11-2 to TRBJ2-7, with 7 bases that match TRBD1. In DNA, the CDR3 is TGTGCCAGCAGCCATGGTAGCTTAGGGGGCACCTACGAGCAGTACTTC. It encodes CASSHGSLGGTYEQYF.